The present T cell receptor (beta chain) was sequenced within a study of T cells in Graves' hyperthyroidism and ophthalmopathy. The CDR3 regions of TCR beta were amplified from RNA transcripts. HTBI primers drove first-round RT-PCR of the TCR CDR3. TCRdb redid the calling of the multiplex PCR reads with MiXCR, one entry per CDR3 protein. Of under 650,000 distinct CDR3 sequences in the sample, roughly 15% are singletons; the top ten hold approximately 3.8%. An absence of ophthalmopathy progression within 18 months meant stable Graves' hyperthyroidism. Hyperthyroidism was newly diagnosed in patients aged 18 to 65 (duration under 2 months). Any patient presenting with uncontrolled infection, other autoimmune disease, pregnancy or lactation was left out. Between the trimmed V and J ends, which lost 1 base and 11 bases, there was a span of 11 bases. Germline-derived CDR1 and CDR2 are SGHTA and FQGNSA. This CDR3 contains 12 residues.

The sample taken for sequencing was blood. This TCR derives from a woman aged 25-40 years with Graves' hyperthyroidism. The V and J genes are TRBV7-2 and TRBJ1-1; D is unresolved. This CDR3 is CASSLDVSVAFF. The CDR3 region has the DNA TGTGCCAGCAGCTTAGATGTTAGTGTGGCTTTCTTT.